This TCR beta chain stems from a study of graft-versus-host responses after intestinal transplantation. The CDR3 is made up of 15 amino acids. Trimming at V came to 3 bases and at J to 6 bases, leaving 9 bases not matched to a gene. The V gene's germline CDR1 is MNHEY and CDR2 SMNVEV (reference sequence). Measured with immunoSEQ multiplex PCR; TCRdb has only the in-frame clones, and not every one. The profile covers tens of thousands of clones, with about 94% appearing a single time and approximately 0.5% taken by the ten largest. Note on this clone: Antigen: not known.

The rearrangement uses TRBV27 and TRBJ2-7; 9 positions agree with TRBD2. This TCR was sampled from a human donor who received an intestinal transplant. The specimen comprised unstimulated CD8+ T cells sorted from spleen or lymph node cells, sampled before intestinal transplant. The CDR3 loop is CASSFDASGTGEQYF. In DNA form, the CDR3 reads TGTGCCAGCAGTTTCGACGCTAGCGGGACTGGCGAGCAGTACTTC.